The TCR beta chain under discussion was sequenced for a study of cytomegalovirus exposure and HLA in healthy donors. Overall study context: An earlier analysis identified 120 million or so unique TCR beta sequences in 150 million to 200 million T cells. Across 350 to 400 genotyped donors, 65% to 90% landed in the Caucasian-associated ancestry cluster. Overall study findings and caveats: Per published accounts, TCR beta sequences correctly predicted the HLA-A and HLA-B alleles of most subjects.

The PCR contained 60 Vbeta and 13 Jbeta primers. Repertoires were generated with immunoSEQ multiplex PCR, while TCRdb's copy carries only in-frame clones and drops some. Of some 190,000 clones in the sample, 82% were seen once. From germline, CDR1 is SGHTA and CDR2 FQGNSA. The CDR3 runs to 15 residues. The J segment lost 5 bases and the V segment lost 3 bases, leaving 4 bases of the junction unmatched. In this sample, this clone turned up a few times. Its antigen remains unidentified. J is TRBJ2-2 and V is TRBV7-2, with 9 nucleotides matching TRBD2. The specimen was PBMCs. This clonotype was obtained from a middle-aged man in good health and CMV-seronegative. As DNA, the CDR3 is TGTGCCAGCAGCTTCGAGCGGGGGGTAACCGGGGAGCTGTTTTTT. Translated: CASSFERGVTGELFF.